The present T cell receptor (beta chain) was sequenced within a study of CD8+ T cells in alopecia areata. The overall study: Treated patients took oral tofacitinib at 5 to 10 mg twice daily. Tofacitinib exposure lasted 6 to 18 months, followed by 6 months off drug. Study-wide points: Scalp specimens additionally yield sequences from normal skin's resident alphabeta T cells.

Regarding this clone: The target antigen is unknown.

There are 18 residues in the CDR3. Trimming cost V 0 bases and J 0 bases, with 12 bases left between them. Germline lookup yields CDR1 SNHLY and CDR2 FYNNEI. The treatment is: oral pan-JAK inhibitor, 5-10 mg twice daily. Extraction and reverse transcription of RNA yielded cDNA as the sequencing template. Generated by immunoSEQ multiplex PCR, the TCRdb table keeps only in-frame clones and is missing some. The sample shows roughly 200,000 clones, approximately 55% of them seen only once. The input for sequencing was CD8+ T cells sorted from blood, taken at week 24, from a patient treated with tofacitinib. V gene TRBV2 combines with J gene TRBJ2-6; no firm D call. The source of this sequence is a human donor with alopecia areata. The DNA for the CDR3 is TGTGCCAGCAGTGAAGCCCATCCGGATTTCTCTGGGGCCAACGTCCTGACTTTC. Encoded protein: CASSEAHPDFSGANVLTF.